This section outlines one T cell receptor (beta chain) sequence together with its context. The antigen remains undetermined. This record belongs to a study of T cell responses to AZD1222 COVID-19 vaccine. Findings and limits, study-wide: Most donors were white British and more were female, and clonal diversity was possibly underestimated.

The repertoire was sequenced with immunoSEQ multiplex PCR; TCRdb's copy has only in-frame clones and lacks some. The sample has about 83,000 clones; approximately 83% are singletons. Second-dose intervals near 4 or 12 weeks were combined. Germline values: CDR1 MNHEY, CDR2 SVGEGT. V was pared by 2 bases and J by 6 bases, with 13 bases between. The CDR3 runs to 14 residues. This sequence originates from an adult who received the AZD1222 COVID-19 vaccine. Material: peripheral blood, obtained 28 days after the second AZD1222 dose. V usage is TRBV6-2 or TRBV6-3 and J usage is TRBJ1-1; no clear D gene. CDR3 sequence reads: CASSYKGRTAEAFF. As DNA, the CDR3 is TGTGCCAGCAGTTACAAGGGCAGAACGGCTGAAGCTTTCTTT.